This TCR beta chain was sequenced for a study of CD8+ T cells in alopecia areata. V was clipped by 2 bases and J by 2 bases; unmatched bases: 5. The CDR3 contains 15 residues. Germline CDR1 is NNHDY and CDR2 is SYVADS. After isolation, RNA underwent reverse transcription to generate cDNA as the sequencing template. Method: immunoSEQ multiplex PCR; TCRdb's copy keeps in-frame clones and lacks some. The sample gives over 5,500 clones, none seen only once, and the top ten clones hold 30% to 35%. CD4, CD8alpha, NKG2D, NKG2ACE and other markers guided sorting of pooled cutaneous lymph node cells. At least ten counts were recorded for this clone. Gene names refer to mouse genes. The CDR3 end lies 4 residues beyond the end of the read and is filled in from the germline J gene.

The TCR was taken from a C3H/HeJ mouse with alopecia areata. The mouse line has the MHC haplotype H2-k. The chain has TRBV13-3 and TRBJ2-5, with 7 bases aligning to TRBD2. Source material: CD8+ T cells sorted from a lymph node. Incomplete CDR3 DNA: TGTGCCAGCAGTGAAGGCTGGGGGTCCCAAGAC. Amino acid sequence: CASSEGWGSQD. The entire CDR3 is CASSEGWGSQDTQYF.